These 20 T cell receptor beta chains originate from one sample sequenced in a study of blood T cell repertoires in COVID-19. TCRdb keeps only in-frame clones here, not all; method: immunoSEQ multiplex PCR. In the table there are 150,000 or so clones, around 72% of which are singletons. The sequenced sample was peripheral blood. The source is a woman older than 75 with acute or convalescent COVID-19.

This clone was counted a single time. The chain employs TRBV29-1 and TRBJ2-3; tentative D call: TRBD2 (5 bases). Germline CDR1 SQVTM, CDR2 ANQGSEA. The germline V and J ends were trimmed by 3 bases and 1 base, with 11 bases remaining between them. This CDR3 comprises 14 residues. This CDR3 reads CSVEAGRGTDTQYF. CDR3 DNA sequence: TGCAGCGTTGAGGCGGGTCGGGGCACAGATACGCAGTATTTT.

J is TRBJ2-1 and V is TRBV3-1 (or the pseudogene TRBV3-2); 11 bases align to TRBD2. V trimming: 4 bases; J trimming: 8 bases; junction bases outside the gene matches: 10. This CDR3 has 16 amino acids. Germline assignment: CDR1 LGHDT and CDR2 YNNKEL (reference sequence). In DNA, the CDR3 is TGTGCCAGCAGCCCTCCGATAGCGGGAGGGGGCTATGAGCAGTTCTTC. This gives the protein CASSPPIAGGGYEQFF.

This CDR3 is CASSYSTYRGFEAFF. The CDR3 DNA sequence: TGTGCCAGCAGTTACTCGACATACAGGGGGTTCGAAGCTTTCTTT. The rearrangement links TRBV6-5 to TRBJ1-1, with TRBD1 matching 8 bases. J gave up 8 bases and V 0 bases, and 8 bases lay outside the gene matches. The CDR3 has 15 residues. Looked up from germline, CDR1 is MNHEY and CDR2 is SVGAGI.

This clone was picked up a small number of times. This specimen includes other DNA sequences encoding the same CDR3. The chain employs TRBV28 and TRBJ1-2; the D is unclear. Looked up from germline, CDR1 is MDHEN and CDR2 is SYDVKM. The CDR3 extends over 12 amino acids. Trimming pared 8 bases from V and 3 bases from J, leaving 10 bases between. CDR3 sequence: CASSRTDYGYTF. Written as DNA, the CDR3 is TGTGCCAGCTCGCGAACAGACTATGGCTACACCTTC.

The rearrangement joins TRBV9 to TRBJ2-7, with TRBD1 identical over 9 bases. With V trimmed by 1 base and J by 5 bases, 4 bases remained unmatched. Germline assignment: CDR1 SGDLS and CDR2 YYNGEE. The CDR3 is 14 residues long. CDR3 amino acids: CASSVWDRVNEQYF. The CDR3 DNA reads TGTGCCAGCAGCGTATGGGACAGGGTCAACGAGCAGTACTTC.

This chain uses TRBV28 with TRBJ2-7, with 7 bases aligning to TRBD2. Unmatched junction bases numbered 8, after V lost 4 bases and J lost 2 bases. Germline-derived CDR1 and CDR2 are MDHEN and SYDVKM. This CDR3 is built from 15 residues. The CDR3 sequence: CASSSSSGHAYEQYF. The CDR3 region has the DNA TGTGCCAGCAGTTCCAGTAGCGGGCACGCCTACGAGCAGTACTTC.

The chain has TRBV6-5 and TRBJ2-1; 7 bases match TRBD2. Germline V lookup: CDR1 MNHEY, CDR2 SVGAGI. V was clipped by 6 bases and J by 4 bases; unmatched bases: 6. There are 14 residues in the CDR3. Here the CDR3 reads CASSRGTMYNEQFF. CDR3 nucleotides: TGTGCCAGCAGCCGGGGGACTATGTACAATGAGCAGTTCTTC.

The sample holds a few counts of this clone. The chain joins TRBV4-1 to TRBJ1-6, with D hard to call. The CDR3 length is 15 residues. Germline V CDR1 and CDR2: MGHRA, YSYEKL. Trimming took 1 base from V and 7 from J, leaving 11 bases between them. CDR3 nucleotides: TGCGCCAGCAGCCAAGTAGCGACGTCCAATTCACCCCTCCACTTT. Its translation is CASSQVATSNSPLHF.

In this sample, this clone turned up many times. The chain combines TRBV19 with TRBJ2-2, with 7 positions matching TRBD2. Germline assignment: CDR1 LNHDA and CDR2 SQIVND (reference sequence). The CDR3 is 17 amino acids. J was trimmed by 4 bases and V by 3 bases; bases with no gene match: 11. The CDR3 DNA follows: TGTGCCAGTAGTATGGGAGGGCGGGATGCGGGCACCGGGGAGCTGTTTTTT. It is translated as CASSMGGRDAGTGELFF.

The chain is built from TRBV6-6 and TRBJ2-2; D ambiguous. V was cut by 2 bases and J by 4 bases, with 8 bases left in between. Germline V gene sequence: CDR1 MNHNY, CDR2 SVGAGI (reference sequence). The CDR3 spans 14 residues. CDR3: CASSYGRSTGELFF. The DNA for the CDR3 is TGTGCCAGCAGTTACGGAAGGAGCACCGGGGAGCTGTTTTTT.

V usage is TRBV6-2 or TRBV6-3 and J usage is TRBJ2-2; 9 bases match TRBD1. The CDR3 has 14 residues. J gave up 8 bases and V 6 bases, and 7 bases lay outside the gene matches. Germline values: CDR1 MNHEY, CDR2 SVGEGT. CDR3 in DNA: TGTGCCAGCAGCGGGGACAGGGAGAGTGGGGAGCTGTTTTTT. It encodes CASSGDRESGELFF.

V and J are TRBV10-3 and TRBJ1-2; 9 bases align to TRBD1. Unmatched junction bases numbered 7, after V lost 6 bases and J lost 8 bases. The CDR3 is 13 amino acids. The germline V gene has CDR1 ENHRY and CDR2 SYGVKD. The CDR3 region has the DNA TGTGCCATCAGCGGGACAGGGAACGAAGGCTACACCTTC. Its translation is CAISGTGNEGYTF.

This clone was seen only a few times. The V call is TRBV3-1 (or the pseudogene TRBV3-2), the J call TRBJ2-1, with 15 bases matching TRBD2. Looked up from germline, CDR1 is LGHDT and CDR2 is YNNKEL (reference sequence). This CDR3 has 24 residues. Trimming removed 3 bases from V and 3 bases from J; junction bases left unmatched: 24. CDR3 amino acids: CASSQYSGTSGGFRTHDNYNEQFF. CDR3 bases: TGTGCCAGCAGCCAGTATTCCGGGACTAGCGGGGGGTTTCGGACCCACGACAACTACAATGAGCAGTTCTTC.

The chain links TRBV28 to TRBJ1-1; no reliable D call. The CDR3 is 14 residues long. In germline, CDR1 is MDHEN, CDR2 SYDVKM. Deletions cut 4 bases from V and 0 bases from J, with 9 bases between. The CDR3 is CASSYSGVNTEAFF. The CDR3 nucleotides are TGTGCCAGCAGTTATTCCGGAGTGAACACTGAAGCTTTCTTT.

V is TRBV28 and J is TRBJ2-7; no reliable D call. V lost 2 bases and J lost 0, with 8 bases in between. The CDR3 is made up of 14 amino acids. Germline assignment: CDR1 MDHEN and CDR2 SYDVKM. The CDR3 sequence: CASSLPGFSYEQYF. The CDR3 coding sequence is TGTGCCAGCAGTTTACCGGGTTTCTCCTACGAGCAGTACTTC.

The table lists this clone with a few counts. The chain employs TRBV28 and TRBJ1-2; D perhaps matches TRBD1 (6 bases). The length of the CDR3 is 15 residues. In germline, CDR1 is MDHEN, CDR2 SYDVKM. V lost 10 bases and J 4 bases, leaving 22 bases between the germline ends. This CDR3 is CATSSLGAQGYGYTF. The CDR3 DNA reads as TGTGCCACCAGCAGTTTGGGGGCACAGGGCTATGGCTACACCTTC.

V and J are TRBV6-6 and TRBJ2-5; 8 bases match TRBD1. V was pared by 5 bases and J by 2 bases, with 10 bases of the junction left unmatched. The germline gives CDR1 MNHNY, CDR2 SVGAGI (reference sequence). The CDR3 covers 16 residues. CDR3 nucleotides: TGTGCCAGCAGTCTGGACAGGGTAGTCGGGCAAGAGACCCAGTACTTC. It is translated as CASSLDRVVGQETQYF.

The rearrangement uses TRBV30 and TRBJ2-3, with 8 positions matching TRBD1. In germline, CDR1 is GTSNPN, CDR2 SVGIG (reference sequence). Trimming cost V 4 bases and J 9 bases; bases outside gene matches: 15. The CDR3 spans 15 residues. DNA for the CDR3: TGTGCCTGGATTACCGGACAGGGACTTGCGGGAACGCAGTATTTT. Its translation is CAWITGQGLAGTQYF.

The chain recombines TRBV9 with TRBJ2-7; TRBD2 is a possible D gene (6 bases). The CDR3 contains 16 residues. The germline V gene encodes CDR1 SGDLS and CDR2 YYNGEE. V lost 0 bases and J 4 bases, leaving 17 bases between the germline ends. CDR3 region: CASSVATGAPEYEQYF. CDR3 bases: TGTGCCAGCAGCGTAGCCACGGGAGCCCCCGAATACGAGCAGTACTTC.

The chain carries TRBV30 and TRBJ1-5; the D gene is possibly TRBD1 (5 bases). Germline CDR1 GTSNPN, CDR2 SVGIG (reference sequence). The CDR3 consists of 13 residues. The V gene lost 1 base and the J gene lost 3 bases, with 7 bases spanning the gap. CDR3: CAWSGQFNQPQHF. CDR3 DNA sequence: TGTGCCTGGAGTGGACAGTTCAATCAGCCCCAGCATTTT.